This T cell receptor (beta chain) comes out of a study of technical replicates of blood from several donors. Libraries were prepared by immunoSEQ multiplex PCR; TCRdb keeps only in-frame clonotypes and omits some of them. The sample has about 60,000 clones, 80% to 95% seen once. Sequenced input: PBMCs. This TCR was recovered from a human donor in good health. Some clones in this sample may be carry-over from other donors' samples.

The CDR3 nucleotides read TGCGCCAGCAGCCAGAGACTAGCGGGAGGGACCCAAGAGACCCAGTACTTC. Its translation is CASSQRLAGGTQETQYF. The rearrangement uses TRBV4-3 and TRBJ2-5, with 14 bases lining up with TRBD2. Germline trimming cut 3 bases from V and 1 base from J; bases unmatched to any gene: 4. Germline CDR1 is LGHNA and CDR2 is YSLEER. The CDR3 has 17 amino acids.